Listed here is a single T cell receptor (beta chain). What it binds is not known. Libraries were prepared by immunoSEQ multiplex PCR; TCRdb keeps only in-frame clonotypes and omits some of them. The sample gives approximately 130,000 clones, approximately 84% of which show up once; approximately 3% is in the top ten. This entry belongs to a study of identifying expanded T cells in peripheral blood. Study-wide results and caveats: Over around two and four weeks, about 15 and 19 clones changed, versus roughly 1.2 between replicates.

The CDR3 spans 14 residues. V gave up 8 bases and J gave up 4 bases; unmatched junction bases: 7. Germline V gene data show CDR1 as MNHEY and CDR2 as SMNVEV (reference sequence). This rearrangement joins TRBV27 to TRBJ1-4; 7 bases are a match to TRBD1. The specimen was blood. This TCR was sampled from a person between 18 and 69 years old in good health. In nucleotides, the CDR3 is TGTGCCAGCGCCCGGGACAGACGTAATGAAAAACTGTTTTTT. Translated, it gives CASARDRRNEKLFF.